The next 27 T cell receptor beta chains were all read from a single sample in a study of blood T cells in healthy people across ages. With a J-beta primer mix and a sample-barcoded 5' primer, a second PCR ran about 7 to 12 cycles. TCRdb independently ran MiXCR on the 5' RACE reads; one entry per CDR3 protein. The table includes over 700,000 distinct CDR3 sequences, around a quarter detected once. The same data also contributed to another study, on T cells of mothers and their children.

Sequenced material: blood. Receptor source: a boy aged 10-17 years in good health.

The chain employs TRBV20-1 and TRBJ2-1; D unresolved. The CDR3 totals 14 residues. CDR1 DFQATT and CDR2 SNEGSKA come from the germline V gene (reference sequence). V was clipped by 5 bases and J by 8 bases, with 19 bases between them. The CDR3 nucleotides are TGCAGTGCTCACGATAACAGTAGGTTGGATGAGCAGTTCTTC. Translating gives CSAHDNSRLDEQFF.

A few counts support this clonotype. The rearrangement joins TRBV28 to TRBJ2-2, with a weak D call TRBD2 (6 bases). CDR3 size: 15 residues. Germline V gene lookup returns CDR1 MDHEN and CDR2 SYDVKM. V was cut by 2 bases and J by 3 bases, with 10 bases left in between. This chain's CDR3 is CASSLPGVDTGELFF. CDR3 coding DNA: TGTGCCAGCAGTTTACCGGGGGTGGACACCGGGGAGCTGTTTTTT.

This rearrangement joins TRBV5-6 to TRBJ2-1; D is tentatively TRBD1 or TRBD2 (5 bases each). Germline V lookup: CDR1 SGHDT, CDR2 YYEEEE. Trimming left V 1 base short and J 3 bases short, with 11 bases between. The CDR3 contains 15 residues. CDR3 bases: TGTGCCAGCAGCTTGATCGGGGCGAACTACAATGAGCAGTTCTTC. Its translation: CASSLIGANYNEQFF.

The V and J genes are TRBV28 and TRBJ2-1; 12 bases map to TRBD2. V was pared by 5 bases and J by 8 bases, with 13 bases of the junction left unmatched. CDR1 MDHEN and CDR2 SYDVKM come from the germline V gene. The CDR3 consists of 17 residues. CDR3 in amino acids: CASSLRTSGTKGDEQFF. As DNA, the CDR3 is TGTGCCAGCAGTCTCCGGACTAGCGGGACGAAAGGCGATGAGCAGTTCTTC. The full variable domain, its missing parts supplied by reference TRBV28 and TRBJ2-1, is DVKVTQSSRYLVKRTGEKVFLECVQDMDHENMFWYRQDPGLGLRLIYFSYDVKMKEKGDIPEGYSVSREKKERFSLILESASTNQTSMYLCASSLRTSGTKGDEQFFGPGTRLTVL.

CDR3 bases: TGCAGTGCTAGAGATCCGTGGGGGGCTGCCTACGAGCAGTACTTC. Residues: CSARDPWGAAYEQYF. The V call is TRBV20-1, the J call TRBJ2-5; the D call may be TRBD1 or TRBD2 (6 bases each). Judging by the DNA end, TRBJ2-7 fits better; the J call may be wrong. This CDR3 is built from 15 residues. Germline V gives CDR1 DFQATT, CDR2 SNEGSKA (reference sequence).

The rearrangement joins TRBV20-1 to TRBJ2-5, with D perhaps matching TRBD2 (5 bases). Near its end, the DNA agrees better with TRBJ2-4, so the J call may be wrong. The CDR3 loop spans 16 amino acids. Germline CDR1 reads DFQATT; CDR2 reads SNEGSKA (reference sequence). As DNA, the CDR3 is TGCAGTGCCGCCGAGGCCACCCCGGGGGCCAAAAACATTCAGTACTTC. This sequence encodes CSAAEATPGAKNIQYF.

This clonotype was found a few times. V usage is TRBV4-1 and J usage is TRBJ1-4; TRBD1 matches 8 bases. The germline gives CDR1 MGHRA, CDR2 YSYEKL. The CDR3 is 15 residues long. V shed 3 bases, J shed 5 bases, and the junction held 5 bases outside the gene matches. The CDR3 protein is CASSHRTGINEKLFF. The DNA of the CDR3 is TGCGCCAGCAGCCACAGGACAGGGATAAATGAAAAACTGTTTTTT.

The chain combines TRBV11-2 with TRBJ2-5, with a weak D call TRBD2 (5 bases). V was shortened by 10 bases and J by 7 bases, with 19 bases between the two germline ends. This CDR3 is 13 amino acids long. Looked up from germline, CDR1 is SGHAT and CDR2 is FQNNGV. This CDR3 reads CAIRLTLGGTQYF. DNA for the CDR3: TGTGCCATCCGATTAACCCTCGGAGGGACCCAGTACTTC.

V usage is TRBV5-1 and J usage is TRBJ2-7; 11 bases are shared with TRBD1. V shed 0 bases, J shed 6 bases, and the junction held 5 bases outside the gene matches. The CDR3 loop spans 15 amino acids. Germline-derived CDR1 and CDR2 are SGHRS and YFSETQ. As DNA, the CDR3 is TGCGCCAGCAGCTTGGAAGGACAGGGGGCTTTCGAGCAGTACTTC. This sequence encodes CASSLEGQGAFEQYF.

This clonotype came up a few times. The rearrangement uses TRBV5-1 and TRBJ1-4; 9 nucleotides agree with TRBD1. V shed 1 base, J shed 6 bases, and the junction held 10 bases outside the gene matches. Germline V gives CDR1 SGHRS, CDR2 YFSETQ. This CDR3 has 17 residues. This CDR3 reads CASSLSYRGRRDEKLFF. The CDR3 region has the DNA TGCGCCAGCAGCTTGAGCTACAGGGGGCGCCGGGATGAAAAACTGTTTTTT.

V usage is TRBV29-1 and J usage is TRBJ1-4; no clear D gene. V lost 3 bases and J 13 bases, leaving 12 bases between the germline ends. The germline V gene has CDR1 SQVTM and CDR2 ANQGSEA. The CDR3 runs 11 residues. This chain's CDR3 is CSVDWEKGLFF. The CDR3 DNA follows: TGCAGCGTTGATTGGGAAAAGGGACTGTTTTTT. Full variable domain (outside the CDR3, taken from reference TRBV29-1 and TRBJ1-4): SAVISQKPSRDICQRGTSLTIQCQVDSQVTMMFWYRQQPGQSLTLIATANQGSEATYESGFVIDKFPISRPNLTFSTLTVSNMSPEDSSIYLCSVDWEKGLFFGSGTQLSVL.

This clonotype has a handful of counts. J is TRBJ1-1 and V is TRBV29-1; tentatively, D is TRBD1 (6 bases). The CDR3 is 11 amino acids. The V end lost 6 bases, the J end lost 8 bases, and 13 bases lay between the germline ends. Germline V gene lookup returns CDR1 SQVTM and CDR2 ANQGSEA. The CDR3 DNA reads as TGCAGCGTCGACAGGACAGCCGAAGCTTTCTTT. Protein: CSVDRTAEAFF.

The rearrangement links TRBV12-3 or TRBV12-4 to TRBJ2-5, with a tentative D call TRBD2 (6 bases). The CDR3 is made up of 11 amino acids. V shed 5 bases and J shed 11 bases, with 12 bases lying between them. The CDR3 bases are TGTGCCAGCAGTCGCGGGGTTCAACAGTACTTC. As protein: CASSRGVQQYF.

This clonotype appeared a few times. The V gene is TRBV5-1, the J gene TRBJ2-5; either TRBD1 or TRBD2 may supply D (6 bases each). The CDR3 consists of 18 residues. Germline loops: CDR1 SGHRS, CDR2 YFSETQ. V was trimmed by 0 bases and J by 1 base, leaving 19 bases between them. CDR3 in DNA: TGCGCCAGCAGCTTGGCAGGACCGGGGGCCGGATTCCAAGAGACCCAGTACTTC. It codes for CASSLAGPGAGFQETQYF.

In its sample, this clonotype was seen a few times. The V gene is TRBV27, the J gene TRBJ1-6; tentative D call: TRBD1 (5 bases). This CDR3 spans 16 amino acids. The germline V gene encodes CDR1 MNHEY and CDR2 SMNVEV (reference sequence). Trimming left V 5 bases short and J 10 bases short, with 21 bases between. CDR3 sequence (DNA): TGTGCCAGCAGTGGCACCGGGACGGTAATTGGATCACCCCTCCACTTT. Translating it yields CASSGTGTVIGSPLHF.

The V and J genes are TRBV7-9 and TRBJ2-1; TRBD1 matches 7 bases. V lost 5 bases, J lost 7 bases, and 8 bases stayed unmatched. The CDR3 sequence is 14 residues long. Germline assignment: CDR1 SEHNR and CDR2 FQNEAQ (reference sequence). CDR3 coding DNA: TGTGCCAGCAGCCTGAAGACAGGGCCAAATGAGCAGTTCTTC. Its translation is CASSLKTGPNEQFF.

This clonotype turned up a few times. This chain uses TRBV6-6 with TRBJ2-4, with TRBD2 as a possible D gene (5 bases). Germline V gene sequence: CDR1 MNHNY, CDR2 SVGAGI (reference sequence). V was clipped by 0 bases and J by 1 base, with 10 bases between them. CDR3 length equals 16 residues. CDR3 in amino acids: CASSYSSEGAKNIQYF. The CDR3 DNA reads TGTGCCAGCAGTTACTCCTCAGAGGGCGCCAAAAACATTCAGTACTTC.

This clonotype came up a few times. The chain combines TRBV4-3 with TRBJ2-7; D perhaps matches TRBD2 (6 bases). V gave up 0 bases and J gave up 2 bases, with 14 bases separating them. Germline V gene sequence: CDR1 LGHNA, CDR2 YSLEER. The CDR3 runs 16 residues. The CDR3 DNA follows: TGCGCCAGCAGCCAAGATTGGAGGGACTTACCCTACGAGCAGTACTTC. Translating gives CASSQDWRDLPYEQYF.

V and J are TRBV5-6 and TRBJ2-5; D is uncertain. V was clipped by 1 base and J by 0 bases, with 16 bases between them. Germline CDR1 is SGHDT and CDR2 is YYEEEE. The CDR3 length is 17 residues. The CDR3 nucleotides read TGTGCCAGCAGCTTGTTCGCGGCCTTAAGGTACCAAGAGACCCAGTACTTC. Amino acids: CASSLFAALRYQETQYF. The whole variable domain, filled in from reference TRBV5-6 and TRBJ2-5, reads DAGVTQSPTHLIKTRGQQVTLRCSPKSGHDTVSWYQQALGQGPQFIFQYYEEEERQRGNFPDRFSGHQFPNYSSELNVNALLLGDSALYLCASSLFAALRYQETQYFGPGTRLLVL.

J is TRBJ2-5 and V is TRBV20-1; TRBD1 or TRBD2 may be the D gene (5 bases each). The J call may be wrong; the DNA end is better matched by TRBJ2-7. Germline CDR1 reads DFQATT; CDR2 reads SNEGSKA (reference sequence). CDR3 length: 12 amino acids. CDR3: CSAKRSGHEQYF. The CDR3 DNA sequence: TGCAGTGCTAAGCGTTCGGGACACGAGCAGTACTTC.

The chain uses TRBV6-5 and TRBJ2-7; 11 bases fit TRBD2. The J segment lost 3 bases and the V segment lost 2 bases, leaving 3 bases of the junction unmatched. Germline V gene lookup returns CDR1 MNHEY and CDR2 SVGAGI. The CDR3 has 15 amino acids. The CDR3 sequence is CASSYQGLADYEQYF. For the CDR3, the DNA is TGTGCCAGCAGTTACCAGGGACTAGCGGACTACGAGCAGTACTTC.

The chain joins TRBV7-2 to TRBJ1-2; D is possibly TRBD1 (6 bases). There are 14 residues in the CDR3. The V end lost 5 bases, the J end lost 8 bases, and 18 bases lay between the germline ends. Germline V gene sequence: CDR1 SGHTA, CDR2 FQGNSA. The CDR3 nucleotides are TGTGCCAGCAGCGACCGCAACAGGGTGAGCGGCTACACCTTC. Translating gives CASSDRNRVSGYTF.

This clonotype was counted only a few times. The rearrangement joins TRBV6-1 to TRBJ2-1; the match to TRBD2 covers 11 bases. The end of the DNA fits TRBJ2-5 better, so the J call may be wrong. The CDR3 is 16 amino acids. Germline assignment: CDR1 MNHNS and CDR2 SASEGT. The CDR3 region has the DNA TGTGCCAGCAGAAAGCTGACTAGCGGGGTAGGCGAGACCCAGTACTTC. It codes for CASRKLTSGVGETQYF.

This chain links TRBV25-1 with TRBJ2-1; D not resolved. This CDR3 is built from 11 residues. V lost 6 bases to trimming and J lost 10 bases, with 10 bases between them. In germline, CDR1 is MGHDK, CDR2 SYGVNS. The CDR3: CASSPKSEQFF. The CDR3 DNA follows: TGTGCCAGCAGCCCCAAGTCCGAGCAGTTCTTC.

The CDR3 here is CASTTFSTVESGANVLTF. The CDR3 DNA reads as TGTGCCAGCACCACTTTCTCGACGGTCGAATCTGGGGCCAACGTCCTGACTTTC. The chain employs TRBV11-2 and TRBJ2-6; D remains unclear. V lost 7 bases to trimming and J lost 1 base, with 20 bases between them. The CDR3 extends over 18 amino acids. Looked up from germline, CDR1 is SGHAT and CDR2 is FQNNGV.

This clonotype was seen a handful of times. Germline is not matched at one junction end, which may reflect a read error. V gene TRBV20-1 combines with J gene TRBJ1-1; 7 bases are shared with TRBD1. Germline CDR1 DFQATT, CDR2 SNEGSKA (reference sequence). The CDR3 sequence is 14 residues long. DNA for the CDR3: TGCAGTGCTAGAGAGCTGACAGGGAACACTGAGGCTTTCTTT. The encoded protein is CSARELTGNTEAFF.

The chain has TRBV5-1 and TRBJ1-2; possible D gene TRBD1, 5 bases. The CDR3 is made up of 15 amino acids. Deletions cut 0 bases from V and 3 bases from J, with 12 bases between. CDR1 and CDR2 from the germline V gene are SGHRS and YFSETQ. In DNA, the CDR3 is TGCGCCAGCAGCTTGGATGGCAGGGCATACTATGGCTACACCTTC. Translation gives CASSLDGRAYYGYTF.